Presented here are 17 T cell receptor beta chains from one specimen sequenced in a study of shared clonotypes between healthy human individuals. Clones were read by immunoSEQ multiplex PCR, and TCRdb kept only the in-frame ones, dropping some. The sample shows some 2.1 million clones, 95% of them seen only once. The sample consisted of naive CD4+ T cells sorted from blood. Subset here: CD45RA+ positively selected. Receptors originate from a man between 18 and 35 years old in good health.

The chain joins TRBV7-2 to TRBJ2-7; D tentatively reads TRBD1 or TRBD2 (5 bases each). V shed 4 bases and J shed 0 bases, with 10 bases lying between them. CDR3 length equals 14 residues. Germline V gene lookup returns CDR1 SGHTA and CDR2 FQGNSA. The CDR3 DNA is TGTGCCAGCAGCTCTGAGGGGAACTCCTACGAGCAGTACTTC. Translating it yields CASSSEGNSYEQYF.

The V and J genes are TRBV4-1 and TRBJ2-5; 7 bases align to TRBD1. V shed 3 bases and J 4 bases; nucleotides not matched to a gene: 2. Germline V gene sequence: CDR1 MGHRA, CDR2 YSYEKL. The CDR3 covers 13 residues. The CDR3 nucleotides are TGCGCCAGCAGCCAGGGACAGAGAGAGACCCAGTACTTC. Amino acids: CASSQGQRETQYF.

On this clone: Other DNA sequences in the same sample also yield this CDR3. The chain is built from TRBV11-2 and TRBJ1-3, with D unresolved. The CDR3 is 13 amino acids. Per germline, CDR1 SGHAT and CDR2 FQNNGV. V was cut by 3 bases and J by 1 base, with 4 bases left in between. The CDR3 nucleotides read TGTGCCAGCAGCTTCAGTTCTGGAAACACCATATATTTT. It yields the protein CASSFSSGNTIYF.

This chain uses TRBV5-4 with TRBJ2-2; D is uncertain. Germline values: CDR1 SGHNT, CDR2 YYREEE (reference sequence). There are 16 residues in the CDR3. The V end lost 4 bases, the J end lost 5 bases, and 18 bases lay between the germline ends. CDR3 DNA sequence: TGTGCCAGCAGCCCAAACGGACGGTCCCAGACCGGGGAGCTGTTTTTT. This translates into CASSPNGRSQTGELFF.

The V call is TRBV5-6, the J call TRBJ1-4; D is undetermined. Germline values: CDR1 SGHDT, CDR2 YYEEEE. There are 16 residues in the CDR3. Trimming pared 1 base from V and 3 bases from J, leaving 13 bases between. The CDR3 sequence: CASSLSGLSANEKLFF. The CDR3 DNA reads TGTGCCAGCAGCTTGTCCGGACTTTCCGCTAATGAAAAACTGTTTTTT. Based on the CDR3 plus reference TRBV5-6 and TRBJ1-4, the full variable domain is DAGVTQSPTHLIKTRGQQVTLRCSPKSGHDTVSWYQQALGQGPQFIFQYYEEEERQRGNFPDRFSGHQFPNYSSELNVNALLLGDSALYLCASSLSGLSANEKLFFGSGTQLSVL.

Concerning this clone itself: The identical CDR3 is also encoded by other nucleotide sequences in the sample. V gene TRBV5-4 combines with J gene TRBJ1-4, with D maybe TRBD1 (5 bases). This CDR3 has 15 amino acids. Trimming shortened V by 4 bases and J by 0 bases, and 10 bases separated the two germline ends. In germline, CDR1 is SGHNT, CDR2 YYREEE (reference sequence). CDR3 protein: CASSPRGSTNEKLFF. The CDR3 bases are TGTGCCAGCAGCCCGAGGGGTTCAACTAATGAAAAACTGTTTTTT.

The rearrangement links TRBV7-2 to TRBJ1-2; 10 bases map to TRBD1. This CDR3 spans 15 amino acids. Losses at the gene ends were 5 bases for V and 8 bases for J; bases not matched to a gene: 11. Germline loops: CDR1 SGHTA, CDR2 FQGNSA. CDR3 DNA: TGTGCCAGCAGCACAGTTGGGGGACAGGGGTACGGCTACACCTTC. Translated: CASSTVGGQGYGYTF. The full variable domain, with the rest looked up from reference TRBV7-2 and TRBJ1-2, is GAGVSQSPSNKVTEKGKDVELRCDPISGHTALYWYRQSLGQGLEFLIYFQGNSAPDKSGLPSDRFSAERTGGSVSTLTIQRTQQEDSAVYLCASSTVGGQGYGYTFGSGTRLTVV.

The sample holds one count of this clone. Other DNA sequences of this sample code for an identical CDR3. V is TRBV6-5 and J is TRBJ2-3; 9 positions agree with TRBD1. Germline V gene sequence: CDR1 MNHEY, CDR2 SVGAGI. This CDR3 contains 14 residues. V lost 5 bases and J lost 1; bases outside the gene matches: 1. DNA of the CDR3: TGTGCCAGCAGTCGGGACAGGGGCACAGATACGCAGTATTTT. It is translated as CASSRDRGTDTQYF.

The V gene is TRBV30, the J gene TRBJ1-4, with a weak D call TRBD1 (5 bases). The germline CDR1 and CDR2 sequences are GTSNPN and SVGIG (reference sequence). The CDR3 is made up of 16 amino acids. Trimming took off 1 base at V and 4 bases at J, with 16 bases between the two ends. CDR3 residues: CAWSASPGLDNEKLFF. CDR3 DNA sequence: TGTGCCTGGAGTGCCTCCCCGGGACTTGATAATGAAAAACTGTTTTTT.

The chain combines TRBV6-5 with TRBJ2-7; no firm D call. Trimming removed 6 bases from V and 1 base from J, with 16 bases in between. Germline assignment: CDR1 MNHEY and CDR2 SVGAGI. The CDR3 has 15 amino acids. CDR3 bases: TGTGCCAGCAGCTCAGCGTCATTTCCTTCCTACGAGCAGTACTTC. Translation gives CASSSASFPSYEQYF.

This chain connects TRBV27 to TRBJ2-5; 10 bases are shared with TRBD2. From germline, CDR1 is MNHEY and CDR2 SMNVEV (reference sequence). V gave up 5 bases and J gave up 6 bases; unmatched junction bases: 6. The CDR3 totals 14 residues. CDR3 sequence reads: CASSTSGMVKTQYF. CDR3 nucleotide sequence: TGTGCCAGCAGTACTAGCGGGATGGTGAAGACCCAGTACTTC.

The rearrangement joins TRBV6-1 to TRBJ2-5; the match to TRBD2 covers 11 bases. After removal of 6 bases from V and 5 bases from J, the junction contained 5 bases not matched to a gene. The CDR3 covers 14 residues. Germline loops: CDR1 MNHNS, CDR2 SASEGT. The chain's CDR3 is CASRLAGGGETQYF. CDR3 nucleotide sequence: TGTGCCAGCAGGCTAGCGGGGGGAGGGGAGACCCAGTACTTC.

This clone was found once. The chain links TRBV7-2 to TRBJ2-6; D ambiguous. From germline, CDR1 is SGHTA and CDR2 FQGNSA. The V gene lost 5 bases and the J gene lost 0 bases, with 11 bases spanning the gap. This CDR3 is built from 16 residues. In DNA form, the CDR3 reads TGTGCCAGCAGCAAGGCCAGGAGCTCTGGGGCCAACGTCCTGACTTTC. This codes for CASSKARSSGANVLTF.

The gene calls are TRBV9 and TRBJ1-6; D is ambiguous. Trimming stripped 1 base from V and 6 bases from J, with 8 bases between. The CDR3 consists of 14 residues. The germline V gene encodes CDR1 SGDLS and CDR2 YYNGEE. The CDR3 loop is CASSVSQTNSPLHF. For the CDR3, the DNA is TGTGCCAGCAGCGTATCACAGACTAATTCACCCCTCCACTTT.

The chain links TRBV6-6 to TRBJ1-2; no reliable D call. This CDR3 is built from 13 residues. Germline lookup yields CDR1 MNHNY and CDR2 SVGAGI (reference sequence). V dropped 2 bases and J dropped 5 bases, with 9 bases sitting between them. The DNA for the CDR3 is TGTGCCAGCAGTTACGGGTCCGCTTATGGCTACACCTTC. It encodes CASSYGSAYGYTF.

CDR3 region: CASSFGDRDSETQYF. DNA for the CDR3: TGTGCCAGCAGCTTTGGGGACAGGGATTCCGAGACCCAGTACTTC. J is TRBJ2-5 and V is TRBV7-2, with 9 bases matching TRBD1. Germline-derived CDR1 and CDR2 are SGHTA and FQGNSA. This CDR3 has 15 residues. V lost 3 bases, J lost 5 bases, and 7 bases stayed unmatched.

This chain connects TRBV7-2 to TRBJ1-6; D is unclear. CDR1 SGHTA and CDR2 FQGNSA come from the germline V gene. V was cut by 3 bases and J by 7 bases, with 10 bases left in between. The CDR3 length is 14 residues. CDR3 amino acids: CASSLKEVNSPLHF. Written as DNA, the CDR3 is TGTGCCAGCAGCTTGAAAGAGGTGAATTCACCCCTCCACTTT.